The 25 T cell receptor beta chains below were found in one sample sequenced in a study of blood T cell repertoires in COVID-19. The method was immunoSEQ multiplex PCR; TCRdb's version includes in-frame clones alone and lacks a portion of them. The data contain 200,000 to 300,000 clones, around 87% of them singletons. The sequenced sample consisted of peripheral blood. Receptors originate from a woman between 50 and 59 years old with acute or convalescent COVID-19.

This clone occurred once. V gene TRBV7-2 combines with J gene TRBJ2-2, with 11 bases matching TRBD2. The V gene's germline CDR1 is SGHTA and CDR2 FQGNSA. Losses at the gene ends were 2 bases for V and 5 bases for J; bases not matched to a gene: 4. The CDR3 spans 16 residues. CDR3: CASSLPTSGTTGELFF. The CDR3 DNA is TGTGCCAGCAGCTTACCGACTAGCGGGACTACCGGGGAGCTGTTTTTT.

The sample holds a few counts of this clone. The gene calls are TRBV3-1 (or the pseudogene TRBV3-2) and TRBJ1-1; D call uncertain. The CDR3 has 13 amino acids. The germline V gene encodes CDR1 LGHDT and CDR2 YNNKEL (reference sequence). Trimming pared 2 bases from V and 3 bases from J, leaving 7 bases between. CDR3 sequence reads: CASSQMEDTEAFF. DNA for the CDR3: TGTGCCAGCAGCCAAATGGAGGACACTGAAGCTTTCTTT.

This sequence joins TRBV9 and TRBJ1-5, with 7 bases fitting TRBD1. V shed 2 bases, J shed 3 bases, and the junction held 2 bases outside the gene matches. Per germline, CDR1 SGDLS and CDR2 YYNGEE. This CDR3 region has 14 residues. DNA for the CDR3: TGTGCCAGCAGCGTGGGACAGAACAATCAGCCCCAGCATTTT. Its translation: CASSVGQNNQPQHF. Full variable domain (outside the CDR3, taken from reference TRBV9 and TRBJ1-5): DSGVTQTPKHLITATGQRVTLRCSPRSGDLSVYWYQQSLDQGLQFLIQYYNGEERAKGNILERFSAQQFPDLHSELNLSSLELGDSALYFCASSVGQNNQPQHFGDGTRLSIL.

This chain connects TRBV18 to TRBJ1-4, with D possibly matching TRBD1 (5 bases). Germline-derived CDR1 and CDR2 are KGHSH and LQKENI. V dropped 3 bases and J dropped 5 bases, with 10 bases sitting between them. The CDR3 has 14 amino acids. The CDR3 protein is CASSPGGDNEKLFF. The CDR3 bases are TGTGCCAGCTCACCCGGAGGGGACAATGAAAAACTGTTTTTT.

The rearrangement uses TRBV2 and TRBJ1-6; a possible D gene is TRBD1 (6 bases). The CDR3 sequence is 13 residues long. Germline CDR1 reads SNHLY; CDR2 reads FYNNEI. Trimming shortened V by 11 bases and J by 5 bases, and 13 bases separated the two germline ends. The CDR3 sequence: CAGNRDDNSPLHF. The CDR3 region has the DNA TGTGCCGGAAACAGGGATGATAATTCACCCCTCCACTTT.

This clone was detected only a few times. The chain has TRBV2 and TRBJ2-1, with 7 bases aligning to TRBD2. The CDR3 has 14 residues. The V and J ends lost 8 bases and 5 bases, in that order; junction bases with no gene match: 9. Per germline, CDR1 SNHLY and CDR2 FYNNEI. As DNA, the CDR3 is TGTGCCAGCGAATCCGGGACTAATGACAATGAGCAGTTCTTC. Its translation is CASESGTNDNEQFF. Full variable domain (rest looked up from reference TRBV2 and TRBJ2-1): EPEVTQTPSHQVTQMGQEVILRCVPISNHLYFYWYRQILGQKVEFLVSFYNNEISEKSEIFDDQFSVERPDGSNFTLKIRSTKLEDSAMYFCASESGTNDNEQFFGPGTRLTVL.

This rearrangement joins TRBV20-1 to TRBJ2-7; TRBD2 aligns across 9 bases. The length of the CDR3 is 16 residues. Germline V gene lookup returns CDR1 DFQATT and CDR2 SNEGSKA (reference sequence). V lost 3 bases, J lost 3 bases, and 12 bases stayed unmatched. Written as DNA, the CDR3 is TGCAGTGCTAGTCCCATACAGCGGGAGGTGGGCTACGAGCAGTACTTC. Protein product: CSASPIQREVGYEQYF.

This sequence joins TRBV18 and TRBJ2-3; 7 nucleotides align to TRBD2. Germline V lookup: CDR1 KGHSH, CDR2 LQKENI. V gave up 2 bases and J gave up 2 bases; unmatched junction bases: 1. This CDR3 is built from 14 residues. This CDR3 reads CASSPGLVTDTQYF. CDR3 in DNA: TGTGCCAGCTCACCAGGACTAGTCACAGATACGCAGTATTTT.

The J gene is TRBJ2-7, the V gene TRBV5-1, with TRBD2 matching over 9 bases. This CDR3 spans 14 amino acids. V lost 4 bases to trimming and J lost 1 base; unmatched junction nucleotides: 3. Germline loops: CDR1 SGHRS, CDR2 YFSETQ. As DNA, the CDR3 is TGCGCCAGCAGCGCCCTAGCGGGGTCCTACGAGCAGTACTTC. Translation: CASSALAGSYEQYF.

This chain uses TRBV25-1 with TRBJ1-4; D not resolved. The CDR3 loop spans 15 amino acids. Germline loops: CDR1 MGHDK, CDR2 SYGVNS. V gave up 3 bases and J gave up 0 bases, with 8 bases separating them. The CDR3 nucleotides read TGTGCCAGCAGTGATGTCCGTGCAACTAATGAAAAACTGTTTTTT. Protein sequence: CASSDVRATNEKLFF.

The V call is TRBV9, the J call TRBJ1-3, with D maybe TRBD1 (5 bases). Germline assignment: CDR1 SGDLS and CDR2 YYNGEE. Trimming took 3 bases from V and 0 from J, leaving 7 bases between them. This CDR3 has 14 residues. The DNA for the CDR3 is TGTGCCAGCAGCGCACAGGACTCTGGAAACACCATATATTTT. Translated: CASSAQDSGNTIYF.

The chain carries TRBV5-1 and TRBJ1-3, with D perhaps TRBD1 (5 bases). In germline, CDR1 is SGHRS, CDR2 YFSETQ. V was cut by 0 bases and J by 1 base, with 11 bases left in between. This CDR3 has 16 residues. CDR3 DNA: TGCGCCAGCAGCTTGGGCCAGGGTTCTTCTGGAAACACCATATATTTT. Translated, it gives CASSLGQGSSGNTIYF.

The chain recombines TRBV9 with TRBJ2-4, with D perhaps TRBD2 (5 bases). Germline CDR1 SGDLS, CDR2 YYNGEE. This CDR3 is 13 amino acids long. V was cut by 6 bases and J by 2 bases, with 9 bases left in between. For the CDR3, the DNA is TGTGCCAGCACCGGGGTGTCCAAAAACATTCAGTACTTC. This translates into CASTGVSKNIQYF.

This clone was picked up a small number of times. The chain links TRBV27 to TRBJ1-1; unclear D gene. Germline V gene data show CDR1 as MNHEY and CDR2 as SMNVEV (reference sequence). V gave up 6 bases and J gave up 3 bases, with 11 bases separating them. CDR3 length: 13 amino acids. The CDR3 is CASSFTVYTEAFF. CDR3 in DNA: TGTGCCAGCAGCTTCACGGTATACACTGAAGCTTTCTTT.

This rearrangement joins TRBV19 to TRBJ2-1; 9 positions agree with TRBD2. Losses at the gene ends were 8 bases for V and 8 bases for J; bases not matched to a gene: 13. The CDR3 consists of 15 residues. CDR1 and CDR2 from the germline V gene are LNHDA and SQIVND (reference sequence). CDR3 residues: CASHRRAGGSDEQFF. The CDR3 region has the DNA TGTGCCAGTCACCGCAGGGCGGGAGGGAGCGATGAGCAGTTCTTC.

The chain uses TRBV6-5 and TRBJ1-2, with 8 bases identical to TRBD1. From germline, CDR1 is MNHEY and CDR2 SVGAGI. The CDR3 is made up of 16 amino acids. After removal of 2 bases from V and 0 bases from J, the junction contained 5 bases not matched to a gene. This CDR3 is CASSYRGQGANYGYTF. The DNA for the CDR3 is TGTGCCAGCAGTTACCGAGGACAGGGAGCTAACTATGGCTACACCTTC.

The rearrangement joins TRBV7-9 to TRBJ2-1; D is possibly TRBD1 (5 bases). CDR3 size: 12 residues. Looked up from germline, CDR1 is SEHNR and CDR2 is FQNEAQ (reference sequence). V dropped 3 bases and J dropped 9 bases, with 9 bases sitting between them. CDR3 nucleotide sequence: TGTGCCAGCAGCTTGTTAAGGGGTGAGCAGTTCTTC. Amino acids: CASSLLRGEQFF.

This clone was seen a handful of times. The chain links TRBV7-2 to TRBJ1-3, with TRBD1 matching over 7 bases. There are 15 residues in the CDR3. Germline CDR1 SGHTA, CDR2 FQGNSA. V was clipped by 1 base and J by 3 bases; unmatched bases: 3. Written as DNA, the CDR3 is TGTGCCAGCAGCTTAGAGGGGGCTAGTGGAAACACCATATATTTT. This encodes CASSLEGASGNTIYF.

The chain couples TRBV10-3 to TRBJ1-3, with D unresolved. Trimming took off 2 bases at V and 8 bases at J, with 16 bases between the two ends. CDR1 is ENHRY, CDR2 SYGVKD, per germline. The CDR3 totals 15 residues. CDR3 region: CAISEPQEGRDTIYF. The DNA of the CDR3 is TGTGCCATCAGTGAGCCTCAAGAAGGGAGAGACACCATATATTTT.

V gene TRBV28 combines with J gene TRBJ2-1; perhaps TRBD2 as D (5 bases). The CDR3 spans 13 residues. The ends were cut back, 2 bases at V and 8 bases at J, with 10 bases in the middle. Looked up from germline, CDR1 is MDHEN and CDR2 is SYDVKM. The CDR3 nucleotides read TGTGCCAGCAGTTTAGAGGGAGTCTATGAGCAGTTCTTC. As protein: CASSLEGVYEQFF. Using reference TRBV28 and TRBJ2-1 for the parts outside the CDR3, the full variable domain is DVKVTQSSRYLVKRTGEKVFLECVQDMDHENMFWYRQDPGLGLRLIYFSYDVKMKEKGDIPEGYSVSREKKERFSLILESASTNQTSMYLCASSLEGVYEQFFGPGTRLTVL.

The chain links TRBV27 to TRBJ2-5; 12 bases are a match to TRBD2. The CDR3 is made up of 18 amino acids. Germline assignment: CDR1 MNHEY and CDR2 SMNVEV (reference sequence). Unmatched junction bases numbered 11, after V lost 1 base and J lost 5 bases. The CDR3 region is CASSLFGTSGSTGETQYF. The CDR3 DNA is TGTGCCAGCAGTTTATTTGGGACTAGCGGGTCCACCGGGGAGACCCAGTACTTC.

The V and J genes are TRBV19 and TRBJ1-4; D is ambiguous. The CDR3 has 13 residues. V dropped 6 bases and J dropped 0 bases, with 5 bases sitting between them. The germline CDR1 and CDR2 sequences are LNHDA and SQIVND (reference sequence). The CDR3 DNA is TGTGCCAGTAGCAGATCAACTAATGAAAAACTGTTTTTT. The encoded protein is CASSRSTNEKLFF.

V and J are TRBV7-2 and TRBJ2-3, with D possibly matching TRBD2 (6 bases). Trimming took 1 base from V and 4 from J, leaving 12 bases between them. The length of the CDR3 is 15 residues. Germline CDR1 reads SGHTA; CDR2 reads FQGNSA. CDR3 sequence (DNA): TGTGCCAGCAGCTTAGTCGGGGAGGATCCAGATACGCAGTATTTT. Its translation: CASSLVGEDPDTQYF.

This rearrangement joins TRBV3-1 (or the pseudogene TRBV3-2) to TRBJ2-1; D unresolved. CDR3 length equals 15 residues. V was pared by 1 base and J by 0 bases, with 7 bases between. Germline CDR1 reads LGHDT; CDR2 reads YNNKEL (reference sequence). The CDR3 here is CASSQVRSSYNEQFF. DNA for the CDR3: TGTGCCAGCAGCCAAGTAAGGAGCTCCTACAATGAGCAGTTCTTC.

CDR3 in DNA: TGTGCCAGCAGCTTGTCGCAGGGGATAGGCTATGGCTACACCTTC. Protein sequence: CASSLSQGIGYGYTF. The V and J genes are TRBV5-6 and TRBJ1-2; possible D gene TRBD1, 6 bases. Germline loops: CDR1 SGHDT, CDR2 YYEEEE. This CDR3 is built from 15 residues. Trimming shortened V by 1 base and J by 4 bases, and 14 bases separated the two germline ends.